Sequencing of this T cell receptor (beta chain) was carried out in a study of cytomegalovirus exposure and HLA in healthy donors. Whole-study results and caveats: Solely CMV serostatus was available to characterize immune exposure.

With 60 Vbeta and 13 Jbeta primers, the PCR was carried out. As processed by the authors: Around 10 million of the about 80 million unique TCR beta chains counted in a later analysis were shared. The protocol was immunoSEQ multiplex PCR, while the TCRdb copy is restricted to in-frame clones and leaves out a portion. V and J calls and clone size come straight from that table; D and trimming were deduced from the DNA. The sample has fewer than 150,000 clones, 73% seen once; the top ten hold 13% to 15%. Germline loops: CDR1 MNHEY, CDR2 SVGAGI. This CDR3 is 14 amino acids long. Concerning this clone: What it binds is unknown. Compared with germline, one end of the junction differs, possibly owing to a read error.

This clonotype was sampled from a human donor in good health. V and J are TRBV6-5 and TRBJ2-2; tentative D call: TRBD2 (5 bases). Sequenced: PBMCs. The chain's CDR3 is CASSSGRLTGEPFF. The CDR3, as DNA: TGTGCCAGCAGTTCGGGTAGGCTCACCGGGGAGCCGTTTTTT.